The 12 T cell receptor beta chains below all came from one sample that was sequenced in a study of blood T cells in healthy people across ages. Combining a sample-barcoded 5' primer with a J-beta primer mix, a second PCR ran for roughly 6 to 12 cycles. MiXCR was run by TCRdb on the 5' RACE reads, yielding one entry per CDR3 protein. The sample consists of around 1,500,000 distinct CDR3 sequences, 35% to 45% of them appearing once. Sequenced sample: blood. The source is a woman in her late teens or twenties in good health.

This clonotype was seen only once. CDR3 residues: CASYSRDIGLAAYNEQFF. The CDR3 DNA sequence: TGTGCCAGTTACTCCCGGGACATAGGACTAGCGGCTTACAATGAGCAGTTCTTC. The V call is TRBV27, the J call TRBJ2-1, with 10 bases that match TRBD2. CDR3 length: 18 amino acids. V shed 9 bases and J 4 bases; nucleotides not matched to a gene: 18. Germline values: CDR1 MNHEY, CDR2 SMNVEV (reference sequence).

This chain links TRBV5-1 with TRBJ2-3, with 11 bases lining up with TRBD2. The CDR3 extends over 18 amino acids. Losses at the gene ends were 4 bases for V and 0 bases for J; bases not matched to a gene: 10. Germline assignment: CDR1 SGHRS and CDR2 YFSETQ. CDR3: CASSRGSSGGSSTDTQYF. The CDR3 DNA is TGCGCCAGCAGCCGAGGCTCTAGCGGGGGGTCTAGCACAGATACGCAGTATTTT.

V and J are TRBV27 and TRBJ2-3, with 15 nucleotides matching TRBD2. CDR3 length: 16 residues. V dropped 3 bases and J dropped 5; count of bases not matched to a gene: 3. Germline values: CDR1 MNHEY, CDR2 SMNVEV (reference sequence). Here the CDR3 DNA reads TGTGCCAGCAGTTTTGAGGGACTAGCGGGAGGAGATACGCAGTATTTT. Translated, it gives CASSFEGLAGGDTQYF.

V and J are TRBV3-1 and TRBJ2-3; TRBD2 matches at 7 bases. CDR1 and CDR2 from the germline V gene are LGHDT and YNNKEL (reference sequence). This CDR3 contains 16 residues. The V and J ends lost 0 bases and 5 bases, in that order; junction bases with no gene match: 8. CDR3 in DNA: TGTGCCAGCAGCCAAGATCGGCTAGCGGTGAGAGATACGCAGTATTTT. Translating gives CASSQDRLAVRDTQYF.

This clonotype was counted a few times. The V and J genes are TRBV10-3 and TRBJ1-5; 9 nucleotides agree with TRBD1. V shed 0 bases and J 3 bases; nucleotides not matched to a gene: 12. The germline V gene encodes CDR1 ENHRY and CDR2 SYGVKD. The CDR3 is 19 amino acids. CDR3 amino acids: CAISESASGTGLINQPQHF. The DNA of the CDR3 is TGTGCCATCAGTGAGTCGGCCTCAGGGACAGGGCTTATCAATCAGCCCCAGCATTTT.

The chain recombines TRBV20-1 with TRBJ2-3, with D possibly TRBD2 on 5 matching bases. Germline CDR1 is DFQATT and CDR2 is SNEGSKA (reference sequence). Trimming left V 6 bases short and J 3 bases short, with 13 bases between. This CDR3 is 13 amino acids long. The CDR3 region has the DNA TGCAGTGCCCGAGAGGGCTATACAGATACGCAGTATTTT. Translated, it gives CSAREGYTDTQYF.

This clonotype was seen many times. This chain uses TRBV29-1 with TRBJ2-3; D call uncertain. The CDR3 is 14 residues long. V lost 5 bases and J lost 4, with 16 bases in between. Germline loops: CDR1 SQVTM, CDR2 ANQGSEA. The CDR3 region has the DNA TGCAGCGTTCTTTCCGGCGGCGCGGCAGATACGCAGTATTTT. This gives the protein CSVLSGGAADTQYF.

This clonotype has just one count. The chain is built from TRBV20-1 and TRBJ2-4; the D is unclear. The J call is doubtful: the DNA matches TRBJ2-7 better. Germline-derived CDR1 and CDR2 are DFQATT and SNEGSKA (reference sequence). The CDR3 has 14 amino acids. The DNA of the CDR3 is TGCAGTGTTGCGGCTGACGAACCAACCTACGAGCAGTACTTC. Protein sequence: CSVAADEPTYEQYF.

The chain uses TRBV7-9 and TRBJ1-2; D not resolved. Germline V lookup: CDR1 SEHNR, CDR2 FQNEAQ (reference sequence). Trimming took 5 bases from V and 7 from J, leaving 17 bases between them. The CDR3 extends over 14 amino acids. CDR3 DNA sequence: TGTGCCAGCAGCATCTCCCAGGTTGCCGGTGGCTACACCTTC. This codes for CASSISQVAGGYTF.

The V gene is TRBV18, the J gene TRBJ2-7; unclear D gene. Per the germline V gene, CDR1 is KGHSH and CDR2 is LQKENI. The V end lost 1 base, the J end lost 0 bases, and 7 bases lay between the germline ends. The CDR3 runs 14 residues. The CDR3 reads CASSPQELSYEQYF. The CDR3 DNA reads TGTGCCAGCTCACCACAAGAGCTCTCCTACGAGCAGTACTTC.

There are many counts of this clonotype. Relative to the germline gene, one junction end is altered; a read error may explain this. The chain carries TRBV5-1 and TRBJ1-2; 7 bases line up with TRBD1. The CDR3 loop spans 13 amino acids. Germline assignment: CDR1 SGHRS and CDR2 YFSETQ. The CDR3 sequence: CASSPTGNYGYTF. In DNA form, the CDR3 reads TGTGCCAGCAGCCCGACAGGGAACTATGGCTACACCTTC.

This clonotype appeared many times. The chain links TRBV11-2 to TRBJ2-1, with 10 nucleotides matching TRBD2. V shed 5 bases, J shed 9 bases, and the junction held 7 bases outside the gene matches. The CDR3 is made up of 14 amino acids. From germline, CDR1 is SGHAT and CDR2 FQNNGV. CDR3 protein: CASSPGLAGVEQFF. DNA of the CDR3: TGTGCCAGCAGCCCCGGGCTAGCGGGAGTTGAGCAGTTCTTC.